This TCR beta chain was obtained from a study of lymphopenia after photon versus proton radiotherapy. Germline V gene lookup returns CDR1 SGHTS and CDR2 YDEGEE. V was pared by 4 bases and J by 0 bases, with 16 bases between. The CDR3 sequence is 17 residues long. Produced via immunoSEQ multiplex PCR; TCRdb's table is partial and in-frame only. The sample lists some 55,000 clones; approximately 86% were seen once. The clonotype was recovered from a man aged 35-49 years with gastric cancer. The chain uses TRBV5-8 and TRBJ2-2; a weak D match, TRBD1 (6 bases). The material sequenced was peripheral blood, taken from a patient treated with photon-based radiotherapy. DNA for the CDR3: TGTGCCAGCAGCATCTCTTGGGGGCCGACGAACACCGGGGAGCTGTTTTTT. Translated, it gives CASSISWGPTNTGELFF.